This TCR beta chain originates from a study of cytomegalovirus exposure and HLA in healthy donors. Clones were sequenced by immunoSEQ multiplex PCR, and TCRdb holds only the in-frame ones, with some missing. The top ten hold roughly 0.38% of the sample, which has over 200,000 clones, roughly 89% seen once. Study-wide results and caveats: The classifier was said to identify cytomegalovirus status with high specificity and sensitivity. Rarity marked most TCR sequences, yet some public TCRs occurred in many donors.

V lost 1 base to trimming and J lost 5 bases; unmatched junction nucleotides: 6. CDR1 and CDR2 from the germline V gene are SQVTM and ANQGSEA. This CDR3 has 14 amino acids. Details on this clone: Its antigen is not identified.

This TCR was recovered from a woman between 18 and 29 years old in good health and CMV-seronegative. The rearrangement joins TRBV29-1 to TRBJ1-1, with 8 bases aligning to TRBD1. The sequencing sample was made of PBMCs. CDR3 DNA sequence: TGCAGCGTTGAAGTACGGACAGGGTTGACTGAAGCTTTCTTT. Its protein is CSVEVRTGLTEAFF.